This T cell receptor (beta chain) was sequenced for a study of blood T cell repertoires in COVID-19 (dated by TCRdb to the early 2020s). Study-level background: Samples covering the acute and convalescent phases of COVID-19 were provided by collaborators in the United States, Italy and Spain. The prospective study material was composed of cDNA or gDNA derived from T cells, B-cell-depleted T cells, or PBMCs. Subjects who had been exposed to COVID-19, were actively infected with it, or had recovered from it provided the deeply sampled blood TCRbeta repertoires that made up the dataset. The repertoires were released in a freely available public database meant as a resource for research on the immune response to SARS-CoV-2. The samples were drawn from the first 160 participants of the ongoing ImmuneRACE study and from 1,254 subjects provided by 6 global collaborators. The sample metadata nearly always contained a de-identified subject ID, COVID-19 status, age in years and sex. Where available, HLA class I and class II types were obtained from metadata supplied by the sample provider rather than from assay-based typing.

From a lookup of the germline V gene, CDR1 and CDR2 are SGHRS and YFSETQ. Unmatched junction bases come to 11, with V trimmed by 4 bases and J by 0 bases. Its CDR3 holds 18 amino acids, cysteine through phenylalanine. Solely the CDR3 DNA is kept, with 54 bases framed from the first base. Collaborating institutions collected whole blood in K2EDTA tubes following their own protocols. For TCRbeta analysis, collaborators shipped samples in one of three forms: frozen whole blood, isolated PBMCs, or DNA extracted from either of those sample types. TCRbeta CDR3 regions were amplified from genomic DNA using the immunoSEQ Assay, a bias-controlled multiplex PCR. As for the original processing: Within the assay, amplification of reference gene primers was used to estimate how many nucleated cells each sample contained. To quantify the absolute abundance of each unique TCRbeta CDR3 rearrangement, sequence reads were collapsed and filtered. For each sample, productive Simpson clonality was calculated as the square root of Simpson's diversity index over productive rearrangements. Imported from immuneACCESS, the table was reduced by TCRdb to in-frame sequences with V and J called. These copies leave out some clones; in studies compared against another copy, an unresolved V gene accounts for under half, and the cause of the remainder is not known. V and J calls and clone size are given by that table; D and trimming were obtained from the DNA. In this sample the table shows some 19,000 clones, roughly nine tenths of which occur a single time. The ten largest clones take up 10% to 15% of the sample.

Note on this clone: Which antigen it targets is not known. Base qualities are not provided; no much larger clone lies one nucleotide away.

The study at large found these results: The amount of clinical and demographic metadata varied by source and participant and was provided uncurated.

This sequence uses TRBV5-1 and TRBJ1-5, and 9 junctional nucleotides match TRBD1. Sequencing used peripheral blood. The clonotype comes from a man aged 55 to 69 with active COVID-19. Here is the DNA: TGCGCCAGCAGCCCGGACAGGGGAAGGGGGTATAGCAATCAGCCCCAGCATTTT. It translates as CASSPDRGRGYSNQPQHF.